This T cell receptor (beta chain) was recovered during a study of cytomegalovirus exposure and HLA in healthy donors. Study outcomes and limitations: Many donors shared some public TCRs, even though most TCR sequences were rare. Cytomegalovirus-associated TCR beta chains were listed, numbering 150 to 200.

TCRdb keeps only in-frame clones here, not all; method: immunoSEQ multiplex PCR. Among 150,000 to 200,000 clones listed, roughly 88% were seen once. As to this clone: As yet, its antigen is unknown.

The CDR3 runs 15 residues. V lost 3 bases, J lost 0 bases, and 10 bases lay in between. Germline CDR1 SGHTS, CDR2 YDEGEE. Material for sequencing was PBMCs. This clonotype originated in a woman between 18 and 29 years old in good health and CMV-seronegative. The V gene is TRBV5-8, the J gene TRBJ1-5, with D possibly being TRBD1 (6 bases). CDR3 nucleotides: TGTGCCAGCAGCTGGAGGGGGGGTAGCAATCAGCCCCAGCATTTT. It codes for CASSWRGGSNQPQHF.